The clone carrying this TCR beta chain appeared once. TCRdb re-called the 5' RACE reads with MiXCR, one entry per CDR3 protein. This table has around 62,000 distinct CDR3 sequences, about a fifth appearing once. This sample was included in a study of HIV-infected patients and healthy controls. The TCR originated in a human donor in good health. Sequenced material: CD4+ T cells from blood.

In DNA form, the CDR3 reads TGTGCCAGTATCCCTACACATCTGCAGGGGGCCACTGAAGCTTTCTTT. It is translated as CASIPTHLQGATEAFF. The chain recombines TRBV19 with TRBJ1-1; TRBD1 aligns across 8 bases. The CDR3 totals 16 residues. CDR1 and CDR2 from the germline V gene are LNHDA and SQIVND (reference sequence). After removal of 7 bases from V and 4 bases from J, the junction contained 14 bases not matched to a gene.